Included here is one TCR beta chain sequence, with context. Time point here: newly diagnosed GD, antithyroid drugs for less than 3 months. Construction of the TCR library relied on RNA isolated from PBMCs. Trimming removed 6 bases from V and 8 bases from J, with 10 bases in between. The CDR3 is 11 amino acids. From germline, CDR1 is LNHDA and CDR2 SQIVND (reference sequence). This specimen belongs to a study of regulatory T cells in long-lasting Graves disease. About the research overall: For under 3 months, newly diagnosed Graves' patients had been taking antithyroid drugs.

HTBI primers from iRepertoire and Arm-PCR of CDR3 regions yielded the TCR beta libraries. A single record per CDR3 protein comes from TCRdb applying MiXCR to the multiplex PCR reads. The table shows some 500,000 distinct CDR3 sequences, with 15% to 20% occurring only once. These data also featured in a second study, about T cells in Graves' hyperthyroidism and ophthalmopathy.

Sequencing was performed on peripheral blood mononuclear cells (PBMCs), taken at new diagnosis, from a patient treated with antithyroid drugs. The receptor was isolated from a woman between 40 and 65 years old with Graves disease. This sequence joins TRBV19 and TRBJ1-2; maybe TRBD1 (5 bases). The CDR3: CASRGGEGYTF. The CDR3 DNA reads as TGTGCCAGTAGGGGAGGGGAAGGCTACACCTTC.